The 3 T cell receptor beta chains in this list originate from one sample, sequenced in a study of T cell clonality in common variable immunodeficiency (dated by TCRdb to the mid-2010s). Libraries were prepared through the immunoSEQ multiplex PCR assay. This is the immuneACCESS table as TCRdb keeps it, with only in-frame sequences that have V and J called. A part of the clones is gone; compared with another copy, unresolved V genes explain less than half, and the rest is unexplained. For this sample, roughly 38,000 clones appear and none is a singleton. The ten largest clones take up 2.5% to 3% of the sample. Material: peripheral blood mononuclear cells. These TCRs come from a person aged 18 to 75 in good health.

This clone was observed a few times. At one end the junction does not follow the germline gene, possibly because of a read error. Coverage ceases 3 residues before the CDR3 finishes, and the germline J gene fills in the end. Other DNA variants within this sample encode the same CDR3. The rearrangement joins TRBV7-2 to TRBJ1-3; D perhaps matches TRBD1 (5 bases). The CDR3 consists of 15 residues. Germline-derived CDR1 and CDR2 are SGHTA and FQGNSA. The CDR3: CASSRGGGSGNTIYF. CDR3 DNA (partial): TGTGCCAGCAGCCGCGGGGGGGGTTCTGGAAACACT.

This clone occurred many times. The read terminates 3 residues ahead of where the CDR3 ends, so the germline J gene completes it. V usage is TRBV28 and J usage is TRBJ2-7; no reliable D call. The V and J ends lost 4 bases and 0 bases respectively, with 10 bases between them. The germline V gene has CDR1 MDHEN and CDR2 SYDVKM. CDR3 length: 14 residues. The DNA read from the CDR3 is TGTGCCAGCAGTTATCGGTATAGCTCCTACGAG. Translated: CASSYRYSSYE. The full-length CDR3 reads as CASSYRYSSYEQYF.

This clone has ten or more counts. The CDR3 end lies 3 residues beyond the end of the read and is filled in from the germline J gene. J is TRBJ1-1 and V is TRBV5-1, with D maybe TRBD1 (5 bases). This CDR3 is 13 amino acids long. Germline loops: CDR1 SGHRS, CDR2 YFSETQ. The V end lost 4 bases, the J end lost 2 bases, and 9 bases lay between the germline ends. The part of the CDR3 DNA that was read is TGCGCCAGCAGCCAGGGCGTCAACACTGAA. The encoded protein is CASSQGVNTE. The whole CDR3 reads CASSQGVNTEAFF.